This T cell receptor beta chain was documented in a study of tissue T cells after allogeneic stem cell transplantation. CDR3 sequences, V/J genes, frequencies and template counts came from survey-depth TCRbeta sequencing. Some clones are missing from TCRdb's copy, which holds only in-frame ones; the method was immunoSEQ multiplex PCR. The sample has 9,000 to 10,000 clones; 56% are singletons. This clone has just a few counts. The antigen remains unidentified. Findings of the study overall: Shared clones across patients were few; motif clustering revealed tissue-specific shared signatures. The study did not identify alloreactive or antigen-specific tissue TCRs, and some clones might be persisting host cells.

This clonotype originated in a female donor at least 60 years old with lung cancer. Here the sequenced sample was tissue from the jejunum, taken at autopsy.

CDR3 residues: CASSPFGTGEKLFF. CDR3 sequence (DNA): TGTGCCAGCAGCCCCTTCGGGACGGGAGAAAAACTGTTTTTT. This chain connects TRBV9 to TRBJ1-4; D might be TRBD1 (5 bases). Trimming removed 4 bases at V and 8 bases at J, with 15 bases between. CDR1 is SGDLS and CDR2 is YYNGEE in the germline V gene. This CDR3 has 14 amino acids.